Sequencing of this TCR beta chain was carried out in a study of a mutant IDH1 vaccine in newly diagnosed glioma. Generated by immunoSEQ multiplex PCR, the TCRdb table keeps only in-frame clones and is missing some. The sample consists of 45,000 to 60,000 clones, roughly 91% of them appearing once. Documented time point: week 35, safety follow-up. Doses consisted of 300 ug of mutant IDH1 20-mer peptide each, paired with topical imiquimod. Patients had eight vaccinations, in weeks 1, 3, 5, 7, 11, 15, 19 and 23. Each donor presented with a new WHO grade 3 or 4 astrocytoma that tested IDH1-mutant and showed ATRX loss. On this clone: Its antigen is not identified.

This CDR3 is 13 amino acids long. From germline, CDR1 is ENHRY and CDR2 SYGVKD. V shed 9 bases, J shed 5 bases, and the junction held 7 bases outside the gene matches. The chain joins TRBV10-3 to TRBJ1-5; the match to TRBD1 covers 7 bases. Sequencing was performed on PBMCs, taken from a glioma patient whose treatment included an IDH1 peptide vaccine. This receptor was obtained from a woman in her thirties or forties with glioma. The CDR3 is CAIRQGPYQPQHF. CDR3 nucleotide sequence: TGTGCCATACGACAGGGACCTTATCAGCCCCAGCATTTT.